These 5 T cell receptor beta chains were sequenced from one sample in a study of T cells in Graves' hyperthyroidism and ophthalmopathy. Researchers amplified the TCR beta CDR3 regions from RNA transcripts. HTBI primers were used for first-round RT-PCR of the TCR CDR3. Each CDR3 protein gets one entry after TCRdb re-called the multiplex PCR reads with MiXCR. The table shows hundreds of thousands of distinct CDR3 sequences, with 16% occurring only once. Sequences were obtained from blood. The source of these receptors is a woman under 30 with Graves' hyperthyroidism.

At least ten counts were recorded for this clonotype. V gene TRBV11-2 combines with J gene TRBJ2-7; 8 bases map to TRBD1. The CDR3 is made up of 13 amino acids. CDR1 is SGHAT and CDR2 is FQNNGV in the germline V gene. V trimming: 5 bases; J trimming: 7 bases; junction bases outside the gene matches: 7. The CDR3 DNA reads TGTGCCAGCAGCAACGACAGGGGTAGGGAGCAGTACTTC. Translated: CASSNDRGREQYF.

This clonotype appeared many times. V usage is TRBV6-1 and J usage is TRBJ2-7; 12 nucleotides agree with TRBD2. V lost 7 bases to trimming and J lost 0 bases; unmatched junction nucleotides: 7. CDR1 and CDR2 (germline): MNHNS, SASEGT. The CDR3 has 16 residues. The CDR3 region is CASIQWTSGVSYEQYF. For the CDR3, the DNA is TGTGCCAGCATCCAATGGACTAGCGGGGTCTCCTACGAGCAGTACTTC.

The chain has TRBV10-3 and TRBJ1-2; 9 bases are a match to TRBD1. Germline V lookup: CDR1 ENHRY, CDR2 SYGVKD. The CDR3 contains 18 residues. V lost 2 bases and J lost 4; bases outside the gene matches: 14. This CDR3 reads CAISERRRGQGTTYGYTF. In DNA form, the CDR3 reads TGTGCCATCAGTGAGCGGAGGAGGGGACAGGGAACAACCTATGGCTACACCTTC.

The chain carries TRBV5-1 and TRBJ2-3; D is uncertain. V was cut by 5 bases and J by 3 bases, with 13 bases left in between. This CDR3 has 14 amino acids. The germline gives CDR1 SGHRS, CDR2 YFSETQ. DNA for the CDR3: TGCGCCAGCAGAGGCGATCCCGGGACAGATACGCAGTATTTT. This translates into CASRGDPGTDTQYF.

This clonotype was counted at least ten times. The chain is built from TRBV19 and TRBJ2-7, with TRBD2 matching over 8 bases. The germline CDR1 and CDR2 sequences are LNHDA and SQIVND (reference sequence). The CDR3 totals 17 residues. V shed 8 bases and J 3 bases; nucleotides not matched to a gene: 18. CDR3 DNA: TGTGCCAGTCAACTAGCGGCGAGGACCTTGGCCTACTACGAGCAGTACTTC. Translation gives CASQLAARTLAYYEQYF.